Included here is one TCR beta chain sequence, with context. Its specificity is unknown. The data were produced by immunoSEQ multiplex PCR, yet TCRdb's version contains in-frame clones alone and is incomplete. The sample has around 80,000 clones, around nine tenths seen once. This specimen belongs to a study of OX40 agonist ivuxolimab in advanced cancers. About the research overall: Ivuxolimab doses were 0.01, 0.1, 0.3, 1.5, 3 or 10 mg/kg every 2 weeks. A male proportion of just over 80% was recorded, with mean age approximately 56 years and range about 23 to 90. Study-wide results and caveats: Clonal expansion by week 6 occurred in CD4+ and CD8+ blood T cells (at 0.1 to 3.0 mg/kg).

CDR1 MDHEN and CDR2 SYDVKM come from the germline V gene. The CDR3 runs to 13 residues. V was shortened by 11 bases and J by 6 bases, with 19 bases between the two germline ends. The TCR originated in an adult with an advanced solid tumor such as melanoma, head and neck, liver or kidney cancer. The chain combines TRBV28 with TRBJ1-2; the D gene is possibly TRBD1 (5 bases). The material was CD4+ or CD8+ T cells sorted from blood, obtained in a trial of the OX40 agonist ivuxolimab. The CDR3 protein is CAARDSQLHGYTF. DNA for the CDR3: TGTGCCGCCCGGGACTCTCAACTCCATGGCTACACCTTC.